The 9 T cell receptor beta chains reported below all come from one sample, sequenced in a study of cytomegalovirus exposure and HLA in healthy donors. The PCR contained 60 Vbeta and 13 Jbeta primers. Profiling relied on immunoSEQ multiplex PCR, and the TCRdb table lists in-frame clones only, not all of them. The sample has around 70,000 clones; around 69% are singletons. Material: PBMCs. These receptors were collected from a human donor in good health.

This sequence joins TRBV7-6 and TRBJ2-3, with D perhaps matching TRBD1 (5 bases). V was shortened by 8 bases and J by 9 bases, with 12 bases between the two germline ends. This CDR3 has 11 amino acids. The germline V gene encodes CDR1 SGHVS and CDR2 FNYEAQ. The DNA of the CDR3 is TGTGCCAGCGCCACCAAGGGGACGCAGTATTTT. This encodes CASATKGTQYF.

The CDR3 nucleotides read TGTGCCAGCAGTTATGGGACAGACTACGAGCAGTACTTC. It translates to CASSYGTDYEQYF. This chain uses TRBV6-5 with TRBJ2-7, with TRBD1 identical over 7 bases. Germline V CDR1 and CDR2: MNHEY, SVGAGI. V dropped 3 bases and J dropped 3; count of bases not matched to a gene: 2. The CDR3 length is 13 residues.

This clone appeared a few times. V is TRBV9 and J is TRBJ1-3; D remains ambiguous. Germline V gene lookup returns CDR1 SGDLS and CDR2 YYNGEE. The length of the CDR3 is 13 residues. V lost 0 bases and J lost 8, with 9 bases in between. The DNA for the CDR3 is TGTGCCAGCAGCGTAGGTCCTCCGGACACCATATATTTT. It codes for CASSVGPPDTIYF.

The gene calls are TRBV7-9 and TRBJ1-5; D gene ambiguous. CDR1 is SEHNR, CDR2 FQNEAQ, per germline (reference sequence). Trimming took off 1 base at V and 4 bases at J, with 8 bases between the two ends. This CDR3 spans 14 amino acids. The CDR3 DNA is TGTGCCAGCAGCTTAGAGAGGGAAAATCAGCCCCAGCATTTT. Amino acids: CASSLERENQPQHF.

This chain uses TRBV30 with TRBJ2-7, with 7 bases aligning to TRBD1. This CDR3 is built from 15 residues. With 0 bases clipped from V and 6 bases from J, the junction kept 11 bases outside the gene matches. The V gene's germline CDR1 is GTSNPN and CDR2 SVGIG (reference sequence). CDR3 DNA: TGTGCCTGGAGTGTAGGAGACAGGGTGGCGAGCGAGCAGTACTTC. This gives the protein CAWSVGDRVASEQYF.

This chain connects TRBV29-1 to TRBJ1-1; no clear D. The CDR3 totals 14 residues. Germline loops: CDR1 SQVTM, CDR2 ANQGSEA. Trimming shortened V by 1 base and J by 4 bases, and 13 bases separated the two germline ends. The CDR3 loop is CSVEAQERGTEAFF. CDR3 coding DNA: TGCAGCGTTGAAGCGCAAGAGAGAGGCACTGAAGCTTTCTTT. The whole variable domain, remainder taken from reference TRBV29-1 and TRBJ1-1, is SAVISQKPSRDICQRGTSLTIQCQVDSQVTMMFWYRQQPGQSLTLIATANQGSEATYESGFVIDKFPISRPNLTFSTLTVSNMSPEDSSIYLCSVEAQERGTEAFFGQGTRLTVV.

The rearrangement uses TRBV5-5 and TRBJ1-1; the D is unclear. Trimming took 4 bases from V and 7 from J, leaving 20 bases between them. This CDR3 is 15 amino acids long. Germline CDR1 reads SGHKS; CDR2 reads YYEKEE (reference sequence). CDR3 protein: CASSLRADQAVEAFF. The CDR3 DNA sequence: TGTGCCAGCAGCCTCCGGGCCGACCAAGCGGTTGAAGCTTTCTTT.

This chain links TRBV29-1 with TRBJ1-4; 10 nucleotides match TRBD1. Germline CDR1 and CDR2: SQVTM and ANQGSEA. With 7 bases clipped from V and 6 bases from J, the junction kept 2 bases outside the gene matches. The CDR3 is made up of 12 amino acids. Here the CDR3 DNA reads TGCAGCGCCGGGACAGGGGATGAAAAACTGTTTTTT. Amino acids: CSAGTGDEKLFF.

This clone was seen a few times. The chain is built from TRBV7-9 and TRBJ2-2, with 8 bases matching TRBD1. The ends lost 5 bases at V and 1 base at J; junction bases unmatched: 15. The CDR3 contains 19 residues. CDR1 SEHNR and CDR2 FQNEAQ come from the germline V gene (reference sequence). This chain's CDR3 is CASSPYLGQAKGNTGELFF. In DNA form, the CDR3 reads TGTGCCAGCAGCCCCTACCTGGGACAGGCCAAGGGGAACACCGGGGAGCTGTTTTTT. Together with reference TRBV7-9 and TRBJ2-2, the CDR3 gives the full variable domain: DTGVSQNPRHKITKRGQNVTFRCDPISEHNRLYWYRQTLGQGPEFLTYFQNEAQLEKSRLLSDRFSAERPKGSFSTLEIQRTEQGDSAMYLCASSPYLGQAKGNTGELFFGEGSRLTVL.